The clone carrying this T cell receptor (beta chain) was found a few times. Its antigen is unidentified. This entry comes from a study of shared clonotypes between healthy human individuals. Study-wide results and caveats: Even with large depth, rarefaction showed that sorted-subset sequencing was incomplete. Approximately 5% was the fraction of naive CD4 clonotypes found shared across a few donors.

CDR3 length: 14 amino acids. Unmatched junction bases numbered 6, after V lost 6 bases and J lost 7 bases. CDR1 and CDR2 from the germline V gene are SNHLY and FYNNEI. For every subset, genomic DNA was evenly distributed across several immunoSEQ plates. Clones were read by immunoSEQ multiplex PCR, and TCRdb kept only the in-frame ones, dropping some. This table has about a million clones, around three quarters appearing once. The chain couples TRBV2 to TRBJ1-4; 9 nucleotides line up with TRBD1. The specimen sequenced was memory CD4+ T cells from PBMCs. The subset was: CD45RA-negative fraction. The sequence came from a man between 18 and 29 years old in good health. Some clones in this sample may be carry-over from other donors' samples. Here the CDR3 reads CASRAGTGSEKLFF. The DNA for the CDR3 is TGTGCCAGCAGAGCCGGGACAGGGAGTGAAAAACTGTTTTTT.